These 32 T cell receptor beta chains were sequenced from one sample in a study of blood T cell repertoires in COVID-19. Some clones are missing from TCRdb's copy, which holds only in-frame ones; the method was immunoSEQ multiplex PCR. Altogether roughly 170,000 clones are present, 70% to 90% being singletons, with the ten largest covering about 1.2%. Sequencing used peripheral blood. The source is a man aged 60 to 75 who had recovered from COVID-19.

With respect to this clone: The CDR3 does not close with the conserved phenylalanine or tryptophan, likely indicating a read error. No DNA is shown, since the ends of the CDR3 on it are uncertain; the CDR3 is the one TCRdb lists. This rearrangement joins TRBV24-1 to TRBJ1-1; the table's TRBD1 call for D was not verified on the DNA. Looked up from germline, CDR1 is KGHDR and CDR2 is SFDVKD. From its first to its last residue, the CDR3 has 8 amino acids. The CDR3 here is CATRQGGE.

As concerns this clone: One end of the junction fails to match germline, which may point to a read error. The J gene is TRBJ1-4, the V gene TRBV7-7, with TRBD1 identical over 8 bases. Germline CDR1 and CDR2: SSHAT and FNYEAQ (reference sequence). This CDR3 is 13 amino acids long. CDR3 sequence: CASSLGDREKLFF. DNA of the CDR3: TGTGCTAGCAGCTTAGGGGACAGGGAAAAACTGTTTTTT.

This chain connects TRBV7-3 to TRBJ2-1, with D possibly TRBD2 on 7 matching bases. Germline loops: CDR1 SGHTA, CDR2 FQGTGA. The germline V and J ends were trimmed by 2 bases and 7 bases, with 15 bases remaining between them. This CDR3 region has 15 residues. The CDR3 reads CASSLGPGGRNEQFF. The CDR3 coding sequence is TGTGCCAGCAGCTTAGGTCCGGGGGGCCGGAATGAGCAGTTCTTC. Complete variable domain (other parts from reference TRBV7-3 and TRBJ2-1): GAGVSQTPSNKVTEKGKYVELRCDPISGHTALYWYRQSLGQGPEFLIYFQGTGAADDSGLPNDRFFAVRPEGSVSTLKIQRTERGDSAVYLCASSLGPGGRNEQFFGPGTRLTVL.

The V gene is TRBV7-9, the J gene TRBJ1-4; maybe TRBD1 (6 bases). V shed 4 bases and J shed 5 bases, with 8 bases lying between them. This CDR3 is built from 13 residues. In germline, CDR1 is SEHNR, CDR2 FQNEAQ (reference sequence). CDR3 nucleotides: TGTGCCAGCAGCTGGGACATAAATGAAAAACTGTTTTTT. Encoded protein: CASSWDINEKLFF.

The V call is TRBV3-1 (or the pseudogene TRBV3-2), the J call TRBJ2-7; TRBD2 might be the D (6 bases). CDR3 size: 13 residues. V lost 0 bases and J lost 5, with 8 bases in between. Germline CDR1 and CDR2: LGHDT and YNNKEL (reference sequence). CDR3 sequence (DNA): TGTGCCAGCAGCCAAGATCTAGCGAACGAGCAGTACTTC. Protein: CASSQDLANEQYF.

The gene calls are TRBV5-1 and TRBJ1-2; D gene unclear. Germline values: CDR1 SGHRS, CDR2 YFSETQ. With 6 bases removed from V and 1 base from J, the gap between germline ends came to 16 bases. The CDR3 is made up of 15 amino acids. The CDR3 loop is CASTLPDGDNYGYTF. The CDR3 nucleotides read TGCGCCAGCACCCTCCCCGACGGAGATAACTATGGCTACACCTTC.

The chain links TRBV28 to TRBJ2-1; 7 nucleotides agree with TRBD2. The ends lost 5 bases at V and 1 base at J; junction bases unmatched: 2. Germline V gives CDR1 MDHEN, CDR2 SYDVKM. The CDR3 consists of 14 residues. As DNA, the CDR3 is TGTGCCAGCAGTACCGGGGGGTCCTACAATGAGCAGTTCTTC. This translates into CASSTGGSYNEQFF.

The V call is TRBV11-2, the J call TRBJ1-5; 7 bases fit TRBD1. The germline V gene has CDR1 SGHAT and CDR2 FQNNGV. After removal of 1 base from V and 6 bases from J, the junction contained 9 bases not matched to a gene. The CDR3 contains 16 residues. The DNA for the CDR3 is TGTGCCAGCAGCTTAGGCCTCGAGACAGGGACTCAGCCCCAGCATTTT. Encoded protein: CASSLGLETGTQPQHF.

The rearrangement links TRBV5-1 to TRBJ2-5; 8 bases map to TRBD2. The length of the CDR3 is 15 residues. CDR1 and CDR2 (germline): SGHRS, YFSETQ. V lost 6 bases and J lost 4; bases outside the gene matches: 11. The CDR3 DNA sequence: TGCGCCAGCACCCACCCGGGAGGGGAGGTAGAGACCCAGTACTTC. Translated: CASTHPGGEVETQYF.

This rearrangement joins TRBV30 to TRBJ1-1, with 9 bases matching TRBD1. Germline CDR1 GTSNPN, CDR2 SVGIG (reference sequence). The V and J ends lost 3 bases and 1 base, in that order; junction bases with no gene match: 9. This CDR3 region has 16 residues. The CDR3 loop is CAWRPSTGGENTEAFF. The CDR3 coding sequence is TGTGCCTGGAGACCCTCTACAGGGGGCGAGAACACTGAAGCTTTCTTT.

DNA for the CDR3: TGTGCCAGCAGCTTACGGGGGAAAAGGAACGAGCAGTACTTC. Protein: CASSLRGKRNEQYF. The rearrangement joins TRBV13 to TRBJ2-7; a weak D match, TRBD2 (6 bases). The CDR3 is 14 residues long. Trimming stripped 2 bases from V and 5 bases from J, with 13 bases between. Germline lookup yields CDR1 PRHDT and CDR2 FYEKMQ (reference sequence). The variable domain in full, completed from reference TRBV13 and TRBJ2-7, reads AAGVIQSPRHLIKEKRETATLKCYPIPRHDTVYWYQQGPGQDPQFLISFYEKMQSDKGSIPDRFSAQQFSDYHSELNMSSLELGDSALYFCASSLRGKRNEQYFGPGTRLTVT.

The V and J genes are TRBV9 and TRBJ2-1; TRBD2 might be the D (5 bases). Germline CDR1 and CDR2: SGDLS and YYNGEE. The V end lost 2 bases, the J end lost 7 bases, and 19 bases lay between the germline ends. The CDR3 runs to 16 residues. The CDR3 DNA reads as TGTGCCAGCAGCGTGACGACTAACGTGGGTCAGAATGAGCAGTTCTTC. Its translation: CASSVTTNVGQNEQFF.

The V call is TRBV7-2, the J call TRBJ1-2; D unresolved. Germline assignment: CDR1 SGHTA and CDR2 FQGNSA. The V and J ends lost 5 bases and 7 bases respectively, with 17 bases between them. The CDR3 is made up of 14 amino acids. The CDR3: CASSPGGRLSGYTF. The CDR3 nucleotides read TGTGCCAGCAGCCCGGGAGGCCGCCTAAGTGGCTACACCTTC.

The gene calls are TRBV6-2 or TRBV6-3 and TRBJ1-4; no definite D call. The CDR3 is 15 amino acids. Germline CDR1 and CDR2: MNHEY and SVGEGT. Trimming cost V 2 bases and J 0 bases, with 7 bases left between them. The chain's CDR3 is CASSYGEATNEKLFF. The CDR3 coding sequence is TGTGCCAGCAGTTACGGAGAGGCAACTAATGAAAAACTGTTTTTT.

This rearrangement joins TRBV5-3 to TRBJ2-4; D gene uncertain. TRBV5-3 is filed as an ORF, its function uncertain. The CDR3 covers 17 residues. Trimming cost V 3 bases and J 0 bases, with 16 bases left between them. The CDR3 DNA follows: TGTGCCAGAAGCTCTACAAACAGAAAACTAGCCAAAAACATTCAGTACTTC. Its protein is CARSSTNRKLAKNIQYF.

The chain recombines TRBV6-6 with TRBJ1-2; D not resolved. This CDR3 is 14 amino acids long. Deletions cut 0 bases from V and 7 bases from J, with 12 bases between. Germline lookup yields CDR1 MNHNY and CDR2 SVGAGI (reference sequence). Here the CDR3 reads CASSYSERVGGYTF. For the CDR3, the DNA is TGTGCCAGCAGTTACTCGGAGAGGGTAGGTGGCTACACCTTC.

This sequence joins TRBV15 and TRBJ1-1; possible D gene TRBD1, 5 bases. Trimming stripped 0 bases from V and 5 bases from J, with 7 bases between. CDR1 is LNHNV and CDR2 is YYDKDF in the germline V gene (reference sequence). The CDR3 contains 13 residues. CDR3 region: CATSRDRGTEAFF. In DNA form, the CDR3 reads TGTGCCACCAGCAGAGATAGGGGAACTGAAGCTTTCTTT. Full variable domain (remainder filled in from reference TRBV15 and TRBJ1-1): DAMVIQNPRYQVTQFGKPVTLSCSQTLNHNVMYWYQQKSSQAPKLLFHYYDKDFNNEADTPDNFQSRRPNTSFCFLDIRSPGLGDTAMYLCATSRDRGTEAFFGQGTRLTVV.

The CDR3, as DNA: TGTGCCAGCAGTACCCCAGACAGAGGCCCCTTTGAAGCTTTCTTT. This translates into CASSTPDRGPFEAFF. This chain uses TRBV9 with TRBJ1-1; D possibly corresponds to TRBD1 (5 bases). This CDR3 is 15 amino acids long. V lost 5 bases, J lost 7 bases, and 21 bases lay in between. Per germline, CDR1 SGDLS and CDR2 YYNGEE.

This rearrangement joins TRBV27 to TRBJ1-2, with a possible D match to TRBD1 (6 bases). The germline V and J ends were trimmed by 6 bases and 3 bases, with 20 bases remaining between them. The CDR3 is 16 amino acids. The germline V gene has CDR1 MNHEY and CDR2 SMNVEV (reference sequence). This CDR3 is CASRLGGASPHYGYTF. For the CDR3, the DNA is TGTGCCAGCAGACTGGGGGGGGCATCTCCCCACTATGGCTACACCTTC.

For the CDR3, the DNA is TGTGCCAGCAGCACACAGGGGGCTTCTGAAGCTTTCTTT. This gives the protein CASSTQGASEAFF. V usage is TRBV7-3 and J usage is TRBJ1-1, with 9 bases that match TRBD1. The CDR3 totals 13 residues. V trimming: 5 bases; J trimming: 6 bases; junction bases outside the gene matches: 4. Per germline, CDR1 SGHTA and CDR2 FQGTGA.

The chain employs TRBV11-2 and TRBJ2-7; no clear D gene. Germline CDR1 and CDR2: SGHAT and FQNNGV. This CDR3 is 14 amino acids long. The V end lost 1 base, the J end lost 0 bases, and 7 bases lay between the germline ends. The CDR3 DNA follows: TGTGCCAGCAGCTTAGGGCACACCTCCTACGAGCAGTACTTC. The encoded protein is CASSLGHTSYEQYF.

V is TRBV19 and J is TRBJ1-1; perhaps TRBD1 as D (6 bases). From germline, CDR1 is LNHDA and CDR2 SQIVND (reference sequence). V gave up 4 bases and J gave up 5 bases, with 11 bases separating them. The CDR3 has 13 amino acids. This CDR3 is CASSRGRSTEAFF. The CDR3, as DNA: TGTGCCAGTAGTAGGGGGCGTTCGACTGAAGCTTTCTTT.

The chain links TRBV4-2 to TRBJ2-7; 11 nucleotides align to TRBD1. Germline CDR1 LGHNA, CDR2 YNFKEQ. This CDR3 comprises 15 residues. Trimming at V came to 1 base and at J to 4 bases, leaving 3 bases not matched to a gene. The CDR3 region has the DNA TGTGCCAGCAGCCAAGGTGGGACAGGGGGGTACGAGCAGTACTTC. This translates into CASSQGGTGGYEQYF.

The CDR3 spells CASSYSGSGVVNEQFF. DNA of the CDR3: TGTGCCAGCAGTTACTCGGGTAGCGGGGTGGTCAATGAGCAGTTCTTC. The V gene is TRBV6-6, the J gene TRBJ2-1, with 8 nucleotides matching TRBD2. This CDR3 is 16 amino acids long. J was trimmed by 6 bases and V by 0 bases; bases with no gene match: 7. CDR1 and CDR2 from the germline V gene are MNHNY and SVGAGI (reference sequence).

This chain uses TRBV6-5 with TRBJ1-3; D call uncertain. The V end lost 4 bases, the J end lost 3 bases, and 4 bases lay between the germline ends. Germline V lookup: CDR1 MNHEY, CDR2 SVGAGI. The CDR3 consists of 12 residues. The CDR3 region is CASSSDGNTIYF. CDR3 bases: TGTGCCAGCAGTTCAGATGGAAACACCATATATTTT.

The rearrangement joins TRBV5-1 to TRBJ1-1; the D gene is possibly TRBD1 (6 bases). This CDR3 comprises 15 residues. The ends were cut back, 4 bases at V and 5 bases at J, with 18 bases in the middle. Germline V gene sequence: CDR1 SGHRS, CDR2 YFSETQ. This CDR3 reads CASSLEGEGRTEAFF. CDR3 nucleotides: TGCGCCAGCAGCCTGGAGGGGGAGGGGAGGACTGAAGCTTTCTTT.

This chain connects TRBV6-6 to TRBJ2-2; tentative D call: TRBD1 (6 bases). V was trimmed by 10 bases and J by 5 bases, leaving 11 bases between them. This CDR3 is 12 amino acids long. The germline V gene encodes CDR1 MNHNY and CDR2 SVGAGI (reference sequence). The CDR3 loop is CAIPDSTGELFF. In DNA form, the CDR3 reads TGTGCCATCCCGGACAGTACCGGGGAGCTGTTTTTT.

J is TRBJ2-4 and V is TRBV3-1 (or the pseudogene TRBV3-2); 8 bases line up with TRBD2. The CDR3 length is 17 residues. V dropped 0 bases and J dropped 0; count of bases not matched to a gene: 4. Germline-derived CDR1 and CDR2 are LGHDT and YNNKEL (reference sequence). The CDR3 sequence is CASSQDPSGLAKNIQYF. The CDR3 bases are TGTGCCAGCAGCCAAGACCCTAGCGGGCTAGCCAAAAACATTCAGTACTTC.

This sequence joins TRBV9 and TRBJ2-4, with 9 bases identical to TRBD1. With 3 bases clipped from V and 0 bases from J, the junction kept 4 bases outside the gene matches. The germline V gene has CDR1 SGDLS and CDR2 YYNGEE. The CDR3 totals 16 residues. The CDR3 here is CASSDGTGLAKNIQYF. In DNA, the CDR3 is TGTGCCAGCAGCGATGGGACAGGGCTAGCCAAAAACATTCAGTACTTC.

The chain is built from TRBV5-5 and TRBJ2-5; D unresolved. Germline lookup yields CDR1 SGHKS and CDR2 YYEKEE (reference sequence). V was trimmed by 0 bases and J by 5 bases, leaving 14 bases between them. The CDR3 totals 15 residues. The CDR3 region is CASSLGAQSGETQYF. The CDR3 DNA sequence: TGTGCCAGCAGCTTGGGGGCCCAGAGTGGGGAGACCCAGTACTTC.

For the CDR3, the DNA is TGTGCCACCAGTGATCCCGGACAGCCTGAAAAACTGTTTTTT. Its protein is CATSDPGQPEKLFF. The V and J genes are TRBV24-1 and TRBJ1-4; a weak D match, TRBD1 (6 bases). The CDR3 runs 14 residues. Per the germline V gene, CDR1 is KGHDR and CDR2 is SFDVKD. V lost 3 bases and J lost 7, with 11 bases in between.

The sample holds a few counts of this clone. The J gene is TRBJ2-5, the V gene TRBV4-1, with TRBD2 identical over 11 bases. The ends lost 5 bases at V and 2 bases at J; junction bases unmatched: 4. Germline V gives CDR1 MGHRA, CDR2 YSYEKL. This CDR3 comprises 15 residues. The CDR3 bases are TGCGCCAGCAGCTCAGGGACTAGCGGACAAGAGACCCAGTACTTC. Residues: CASSSGTSGQETQYF.